What follows are 17 T cell receptor beta chains derived from one specimen sequenced in a study of T cell repertoires and HLA-DP antigens. After about 16 days, CD4+ cells were restimulated roughly 24 h with the same allogeneic DPB1. HeLa stimulator cells carried retrovirally transduced HLA-DPA1/DPB1, HLA-DM, invariant chain and CD80. TCRdb keeps only in-frame clones here, not all; method: immunoSEQ multiplex PCR. Here the sample spans about 1,600 clones, about 77% being singletons. The sequenced sample consisted of CD137- CD4+ T cells from cultured PBMCs. These receptors were obtained from a man aged 50-60 years in good health and CMV-seronegative.

DNA of the CDR3: TGTGCCACCAGCGGGGCCCGTAAGAATCAGCCCCAGCATTTT. It specifies CATSGARKNQPQHF. The rearrangement links TRBV15 to TRBJ1-5; D may be TRBD1 (5 bases). The CDR3 sequence is 14 residues long. CDR1 and CDR2 from the germline V gene are LNHNV and YYDKDF (reference sequence). With 5 bases removed from V and 4 bases from J, the gap between germline ends came to 12 bases.

J is TRBJ2-1 and V is TRBV19; D remains unclear. This CDR3 has 14 amino acids. The germline V and J ends were trimmed by 2 bases and 5 bases, with 10 bases remaining between them. Germline V gene sequence: CDR1 LNHDA, CDR2 SQIVND (reference sequence). As DNA, the CDR3 is TGTGCCAGTAGTATACCCCGGGCCAACAATGAGCAGTTCTTC. Amino acids: CASSIPRANNEQFF.

The chain links TRBV7-2 to TRBJ2-7; 14 bases align to TRBD2. Germline V gene sequence: CDR1 SGHTA, CDR2 FQGNSA. Unmatched junction bases numbered 7, after V lost 5 bases and J lost 4 bases. This CDR3 spans 16 amino acids. The CDR3 region is CASSLGTSGRIYEQYF. The CDR3 nucleotides are TGTGCCAGCAGCCTCGGGACTAGCGGGAGAATATACGAGCAGTACTTC. Full variable domain (rest looked up from reference TRBV7-2 and TRBJ2-7): GAGVSQSPSNKVTEKGKDVELRCDPISGHTALYWYRQSLGQGLEFLIYFQGNSAPDKSGLPSDRFSAERTGGSVSTLTIQRTQQEDSAVYLCASSLGTSGRIYEQYFGPGTRLTVT.

The chain has TRBV10-2 and TRBJ2-1, with 8 bases that match TRBD2. The CDR3 has 18 residues. J was trimmed by 7 bases and V by 2 bases; bases with no gene match: 16. Germline CDR1 WSHSY, CDR2 SAAADI. The CDR3 is CASSEASGSFLRINEQFF. The DNA of the CDR3 is TGCGCCAGCAGTGAGGCCAGCGGGAGTTTTCTGAGGATAAATGAGCAGTTCTTC.

The genes are TRBV6-1 and TRBJ2-5, with 13 nucleotides matching TRBD2. The J segment lost 5 bases and the V segment lost 11 bases, leaving 8 bases of the junction unmatched. The CDR3 consists of 14 residues. The V gene's germline CDR1 is MNHNS and CDR2 SASEGT. The CDR3 region is CACVTSGGSETQYF. CDR3 coding DNA: TGTGCCTGTGTGACTAGCGGGGGGTCGGAGACCCAGTACTTC.

J is TRBJ2-3 and V is TRBV5-1; possible D gene TRBD2, 7 bases. Trimming pared 4 bases from V and 6 bases from J, leaving 15 bases between. Germline CDR1 SGHRS, CDR2 YFSETQ. CDR3 length: 14 amino acids. Here the CDR3 reads CASSPGGLGDTQYF. Written as DNA, the CDR3 is TGCGCCAGCAGCCCCGGGGGGCTTGGGGATACGCAGTATTTT.

The count of this clone is one. The chain carries TRBV9 and TRBJ2-6; 14 nucleotides agree with TRBD2. The CDR3 spans 18 residues. Trimming cost V 4 bases and J 2 bases; bases outside gene matches: 5. In germline, CDR1 is SGDLS, CDR2 YYNGEE. The CDR3, as DNA: TGTGCCAGCAGCCTAGGGACTAGCGGGAGACCTGGGGCCAACGTCCTGACTTTC. This translates into CASSLGTSGRPGANVLTF. The variable domain in full, completed from reference TRBV9 and TRBJ2-6, reads DSGVTQTPKHLITATGQRVTLRCSPRSGDLSVYWYQQSLDQGLQFLIQYYNGEERAKGNILERFSAQQFPDLHSELNLSSLELGDSALYFCASSLGTSGRPGANVLTFGAGSRLTVL.

The chain uses TRBV6-5 and TRBJ2-5; a possible D gene is TRBD1 (6 bases). Per the germline V gene, CDR1 is MNHEY and CDR2 is SVGAGI. The CDR3 is made up of 13 amino acids. Trimming removed 5 bases from V and 9 bases from J, with 16 bases in between. The CDR3 loop is CASSRAGVGAQYF. CDR3 DNA: TGTGCCAGCAGTAGGGCAGGGGTCGGGGCCCAGTACTTC.

CDR3 DNA: TGTGCCAGCAGCGACCACACAGATACGCAGTATTTT. Protein: CASSDHTDTQYF. The chain recombines TRBV7-8 with TRBJ2-3, with unresolved D. V lost 5 bases and J lost 2, with 5 bases in between. Germline V gene sequence: CDR1 SGHVS, CDR2 FQNEAQ. This CDR3 is 12 amino acids long.

CDR3: CASSSRVGSRDRSYEQYF. The CDR3 coding sequence is TGTGCCAGCAGTTCTAGGGTGGGAAGCCGGGACCGGTCCTACGAGCAGTACTTC. The rearrangement joins TRBV11-1 to TRBJ2-7; D is possibly TRBD1 or TRBD2 (5 bases each). The CDR3 totals 18 residues. Trimming took off 6 bases at V and 1 base at J, with 25 bases between the two ends. The V gene's germline CDR1 is SGHAT and CDR2 FQDESV (reference sequence).

This clone appeared once. The chain combines TRBV6-4 with TRBJ2-1, with 11 bases aligning to TRBD2. With 3 bases clipped from V and 3 bases from J, the junction kept 1 base outside the gene matches. This CDR3 is built from 15 residues. Germline CDR1 reads MRHNA; CDR2 reads SNTAGT. CDR3 nucleotide sequence: TGTGCCAGCAGTGAACTAGCGGGAGACTACAATGAGCAGTTCTTC. Translating gives CASSELAGDYNEQFF.

V gene TRBV9 combines with J gene TRBJ1-1, with D possibly being TRBD1 (6 bases). The CDR3 is 14 amino acids. Germline loops: CDR1 SGDLS, CDR2 YYNGEE. V shed 0 bases and J shed 4 bases, with 10 bases lying between them. The CDR3 sequence is CASSVGGLSTEAFF. The CDR3 DNA follows: TGTGCCAGCAGCGTAGGGGGGCTGAGCACTGAAGCTTTCTTT.

This clone was detected only once. The chain joins TRBV6-5 to TRBJ2-5; TRBD2 might be the D (7 bases). The V end lost 7 bases, the J end lost 2 bases, and 17 bases lay between the germline ends. Per the germline V gene, CDR1 is MNHEY and CDR2 is SVGAGI. The CDR3 length is 15 residues. The CDR3, as DNA: TGTGCCAGCATTCCGGGGGGCGCGAGACAAGAGACCCAGTACTTC. The encoded protein is CASIPGGARQETQYF.

V usage is TRBV30 and J usage is TRBJ2-7; D is possibly TRBD1 (6 bases). This CDR3 comprises 15 residues. Germline V gives CDR1 GTSNPN, CDR2 SVGIG (reference sequence). V lost 0 bases and J lost 2, with 14 bases in between. CDR3 protein: CAWSVLTGKPYEQYF. The CDR3 nucleotides read TGTGCCTGGAGTGTACTAACAGGGAAGCCCTACGAGCAGTACTTC.

This clone was detected a few times. The chain employs TRBV27 and TRBJ2-7; TRBD1 agrees at 12 bases. This CDR3 spans 15 amino acids. Trimming took 6 bases from V and 3 from J; bases not matched to a gene: 6. The germline V gene has CDR1 MNHEY and CDR2 SMNVEV (reference sequence). Here the CDR3 reads CASSPGTGGRYEQYF. The CDR3 nucleotides are TGTGCCAGCAGCCCCGGGACAGGGGGCCGCTACGAGCAGTACTTC.

This clone was recorded a few times. J is TRBJ1-1 and V is TRBV13; D gene uncertain. The length of the CDR3 is 13 residues. Germline V gene lookup returns CDR1 PRHDT and CDR2 FYEKMQ (reference sequence). Between the trimmed V and J ends, which lost 5 bases and 4 bases, there was a span of 11 bases. CDR3 DNA sequence: TGTGCCAGCAGCCTCGAATCCAGCACTGAAGCTTTCTTT. This encodes CASSLESSTEAFF.

The chain recombines TRBV7-6 with TRBJ2-3; D is possibly TRBD2 (6 bases). V lost 3 bases and J 1 base, leaving 8 bases between the germline ends. The CDR3 is 14 residues long. Germline lookup yields CDR1 SGHVS and CDR2 FNYEAQ. The CDR3, as DNA: TGTGCCAGCAGCTTTAAGCGGGGCACAGATACGCAGTATTTT. It is translated as CASSFKRGTDTQYF.